This T cell receptor beta chain was found in a study of metastatic and nonmetastatic thyroid tumors. Germline CDR1 is LGHNA and CDR2 is YNFKEQ. Trimming removed 4 bases at V and 5 bases at J, with 17 bases between. The CDR3 contains 15 residues. TCRdb re-called the PCR reads via MiXCR. The sample records about 35,000 clones, around 20% being singletons. Before thyroid surgery, none of the patients had received any treatment. The sequenced sample was blood. The clonotype comes from a female donor with papillary thyroid cancer or a benign thyroid nodule (not recorded which). Some clones in this sample may be carry-over from other donors' samples. The gene calls are TRBV4-2 and TRBJ2-5; D unresolved. CDR3 region: CASSPPRWGMETQYF. As DNA, the CDR3 is TGTGCCAGCAGCCCCCCGAGGTGGGGTATGGAGACCCAGTACTTC.